This TCR beta chain was captured by sequencing in a study of T-cell reconstitution after alpha-beta-depleted transplantation in children. V was shortened by 7 bases and J by 7 bases, with 17 bases between the two germline ends. The CDR3 loop spans 14 amino acids. Molecular barcoding with unique molecular identifiers was used for the TCRbeta library. Via MiXCR, TCRdb re-called the PCR reads, giving one row per CDR3 protein. The sample includes a few hundred thousand distinct CDR3 sequences, about a quarter of them seen just once. This sequence originates from a boy less than two years old with Wiskott-Aldrich syndrome, due to receive a stem cell transplant. The material sequenced was PBMCs, taken before TCRalphabeta/CD19-depleted stem cell transplant. This chain connects TRBV12-3 or TRBV12-4 to TRBJ2-1, with D tentatively TRBD2 (5 bases). The CDR3 here is CASIHSAGKNEQFF. The DNA for the CDR3 is TGTGCCAGCATTCATAGTGCGGGTAAAAATGAGCAGTTCTTC.